This T cell receptor beta chain came from a study of CD8 T cells in Susac syndrome. Looked up from germline, CDR1 is SEHNR and CDR2 is FQNEAQ (reference sequence). CDR3 length: 14 amino acids. The germline V and J ends were trimmed by 2 bases and 2 bases, with 10 bases remaining between them. RNA amounts of 0.5 to 1 ug underwent reverse transcription with random hexamers. The CDR3 of TCR beta was amplified by immunoSEQ multiplex PCR across 54 Vbeta and 13 Jbeta. TCRdb passed the immunoSEQ multiplex PCR reads through MiXCR, listing each CDR3 protein once. Counted here are some 120,000 distinct CDR3 sequences, over 85% occurring once; the ten biggest clones make up roughly 0.3%. CD8+ and CD4+ T cells taken from blood had their TCR beta sequenced. TEMRA cells were FACS-enriched, while CD8+ and CD4+ T cells were negatively isolated.

The chain links TRBV7-9 to TRBJ2-7; TRBD2 might be the D (6 bases). The material sequenced was CD8+ T cells from PBMCs. This TCR was recovered from a human donor with multiple sclerosis. The CDR3 nucleotides read TGTGCCAGCAGCTTACCCTCGGGGGCCTACGAGCAGTACTTC. Its translation: CASSLPSGAYEQYF.